The clone carrying this TCR beta chain has just a few counts. The target antigen is unknown. A single base separates this from a much larger clone, so it may be a read error. This sample was taken from a study of T cells in Graves' hyperthyroidism and ophthalmopathy. Using RNA transcripts as the source, TCR beta CDR3 regions were amplified. With the HTBI primer set, the TCR CDR3 went through a first round of RT-PCR. Via MiXCR, TCRdb re-called the multiplex PCR reads, giving one row per CDR3 protein. The sample has a few hundred thousand distinct CDR3 sequences, roughly 13% seen once. Patients between 18 and 65 years old had hyperthyroidism, newly diagnosed and lasting under 2 months. Study results and caveats: Among thyroid clonotypes expanded above 0.001, most also appeared in blood.

CDR1 is SNHLY and CDR2 is FYNNEI in the germline V gene. This CDR3 is built from 15 residues. With V trimmed by 6 bases and J by 4 bases, 11 bases remained unmatched. This chain links TRBV2 with TRBJ1-1; 7 nucleotides agree with TRBD1. The sequencing sample was made of blood. The source is a young woman with Graves' hyperthyroidism. CDR3 sequence reads: CASRETGRGTTEAFF. CDR3 in DNA: TGTGCCAGCAGAGAGACAGGGAGAGGAACCACTGAAGCTTTCTTT.